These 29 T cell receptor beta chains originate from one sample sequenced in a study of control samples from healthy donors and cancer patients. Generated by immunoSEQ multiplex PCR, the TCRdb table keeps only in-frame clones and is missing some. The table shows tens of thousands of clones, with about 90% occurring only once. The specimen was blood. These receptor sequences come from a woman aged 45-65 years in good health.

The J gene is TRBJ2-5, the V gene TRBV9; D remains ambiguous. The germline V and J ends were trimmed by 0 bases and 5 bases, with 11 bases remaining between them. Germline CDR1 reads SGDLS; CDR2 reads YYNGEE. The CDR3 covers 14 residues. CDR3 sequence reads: CASSVDLDRETQYF. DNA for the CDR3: TGTGCCAGCAGCGTAGACCTAGATAGGGAGACCCAGTACTTC.

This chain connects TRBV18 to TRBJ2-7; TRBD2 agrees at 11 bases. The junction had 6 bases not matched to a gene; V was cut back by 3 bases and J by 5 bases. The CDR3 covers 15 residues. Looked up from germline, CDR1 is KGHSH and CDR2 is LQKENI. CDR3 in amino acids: CASSPIAGGGNEQYF. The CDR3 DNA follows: TGTGCCAGCTCACCTATAGCGGGAGGGGGCAACGAGCAGTACTTC.

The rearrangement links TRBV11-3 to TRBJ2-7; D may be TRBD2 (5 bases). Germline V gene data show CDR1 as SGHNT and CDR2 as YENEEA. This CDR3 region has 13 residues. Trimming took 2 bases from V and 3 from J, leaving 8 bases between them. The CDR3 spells CASSLTRDYEQYF. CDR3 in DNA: TGTGCCAGCAGCTTAACCCGGGACTACGAGCAGTACTTC.

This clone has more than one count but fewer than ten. The CDR3 region has the DNA TGTGCCAGCAGTCAGGTCCGTGGGGCCAACGTCCTGACTTTC. Protein sequence: CASSQVRGANVLTF. The chain recombines TRBV6-5 with TRBJ2-6; D remains unclear. Looked up from germline, CDR1 is MNHEY and CDR2 is SVGAGI. The CDR3 contains 14 residues. The V and J ends lost 5 bases and 3 bases respectively, with 8 bases between them.

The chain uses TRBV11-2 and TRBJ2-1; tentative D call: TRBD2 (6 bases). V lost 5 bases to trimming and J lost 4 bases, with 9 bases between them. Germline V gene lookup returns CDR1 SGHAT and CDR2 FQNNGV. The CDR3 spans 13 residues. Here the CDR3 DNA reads TGTGCCAGCAGCGGGCGGGGTTACAATGAGCAGTTCTTC. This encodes CASSGRGYNEQFF.

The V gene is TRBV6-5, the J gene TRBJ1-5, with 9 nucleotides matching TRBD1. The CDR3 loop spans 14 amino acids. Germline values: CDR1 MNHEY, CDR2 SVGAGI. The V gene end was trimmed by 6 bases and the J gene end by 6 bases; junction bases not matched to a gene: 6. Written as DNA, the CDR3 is TGTGCCAGCAGATCGGGACAGGGTGGTCAGCCCCAGCATTTT. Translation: CASRSGQGGQPQHF.

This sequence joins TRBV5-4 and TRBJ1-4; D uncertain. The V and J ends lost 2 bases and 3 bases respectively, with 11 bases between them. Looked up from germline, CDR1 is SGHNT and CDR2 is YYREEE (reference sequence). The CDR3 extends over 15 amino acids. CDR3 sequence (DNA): TGTGCCAGCAGCTTATCGTCCCAGTCTAATGAAAAACTGTTTTTT. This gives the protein CASSLSSQSNEKLFF.

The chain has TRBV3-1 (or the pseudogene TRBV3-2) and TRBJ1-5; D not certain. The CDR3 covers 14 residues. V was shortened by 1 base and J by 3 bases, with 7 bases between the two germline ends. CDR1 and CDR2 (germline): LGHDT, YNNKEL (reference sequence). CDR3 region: CASSQGADNQPQHF. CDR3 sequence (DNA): TGTGCCAGCAGCCAAGGGGCAGACAATCAGCCCCAGCATTTT.

The DNA of the CDR3 is TGTGCCAGTAGTAAGCCCTCTTCCGGACAGGGGAACACTGAAGCTTTCTTT. Its translation: CASSKPSSGQGNTEAFF. This chain joins TRBV19 and TRBJ1-1; the match to TRBD1 covers 8 bases. The junction had 11 bases not matched to a gene; V was cut back by 4 bases and J by 1 base. This CDR3 region has 17 residues. Germline V gene lookup returns CDR1 LNHDA and CDR2 SQIVND (reference sequence). Variable domain in full (rest from reference TRBV19 and TRBJ1-1): DGGITQSPKYLFRKEGQNVTLSCEQNLNHDAMYWYRQDPGQGLRLIYYSQIVNDFQKGDIAEGYSVSREKKESFPLTVTSAQKNPTAFYLCASSKPSSGQGNTEAFFGQGTRLTVV.

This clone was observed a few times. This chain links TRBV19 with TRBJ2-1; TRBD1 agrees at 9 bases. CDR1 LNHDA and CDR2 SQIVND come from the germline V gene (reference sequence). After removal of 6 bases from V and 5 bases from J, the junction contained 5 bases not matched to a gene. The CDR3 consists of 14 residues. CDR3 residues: CASSIGTGNNEQFF. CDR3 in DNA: TGTGCCAGTAGCATCGGGACAGGGAACAATGAGCAGTTCTTC. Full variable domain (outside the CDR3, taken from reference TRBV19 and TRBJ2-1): DGGITQSPKYLFRKEGQNVTLSCEQNLNHDAMYWYRQDPGQGLRLIYYSQIVNDFQKGDIAEGYSVSREKKESFPLTVTSAQKNPTAFYLCASSIGTGNNEQFFGPGTRLTVL.

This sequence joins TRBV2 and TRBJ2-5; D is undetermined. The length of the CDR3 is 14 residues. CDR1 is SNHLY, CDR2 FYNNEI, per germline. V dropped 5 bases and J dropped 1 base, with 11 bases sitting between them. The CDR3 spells CASSPPGAQETQYF. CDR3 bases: TGTGCCAGCAGTCCCCCTGGCGCCCAAGAGACCCAGTACTTC.

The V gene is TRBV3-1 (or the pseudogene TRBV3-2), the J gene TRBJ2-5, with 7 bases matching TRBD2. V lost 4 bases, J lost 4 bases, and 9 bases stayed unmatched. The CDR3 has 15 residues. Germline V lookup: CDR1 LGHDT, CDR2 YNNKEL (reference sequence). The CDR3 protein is CASSPSGHPAETQYF. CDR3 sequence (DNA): TGTGCCAGCAGCCCTAGCGGTCACCCGGCAGAGACCCAGTACTTC.

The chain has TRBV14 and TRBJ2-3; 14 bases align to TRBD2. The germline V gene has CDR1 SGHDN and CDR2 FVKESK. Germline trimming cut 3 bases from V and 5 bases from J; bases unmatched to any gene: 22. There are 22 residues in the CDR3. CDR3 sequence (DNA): TGTGCCAGCAGCCACCCTTATCAACTTGGGACTAGCGGGAGAAAGAGAGTAGATACGCAGTATTTT. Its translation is CASSHPYQLGTSGRKRVDTQYF.

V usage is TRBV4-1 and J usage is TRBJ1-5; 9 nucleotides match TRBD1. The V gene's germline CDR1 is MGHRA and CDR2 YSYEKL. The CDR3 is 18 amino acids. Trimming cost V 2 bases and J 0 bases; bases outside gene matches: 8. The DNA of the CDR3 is TGCGCCAGCAGCCAACGTTCCCGGGACAGGGATAGCAATCAGCCCCAGCATTTT. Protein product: CASSQRSRDRDSNQPQHF.

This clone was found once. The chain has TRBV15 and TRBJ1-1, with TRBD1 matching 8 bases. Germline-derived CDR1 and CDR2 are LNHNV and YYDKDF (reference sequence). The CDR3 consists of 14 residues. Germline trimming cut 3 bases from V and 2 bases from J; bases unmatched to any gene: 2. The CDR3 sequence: CATSSTGGNTEAFF. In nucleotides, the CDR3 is TGTGCCACCAGCAGTACAGGGGGAAACACTGAAGCTTTCTTT.

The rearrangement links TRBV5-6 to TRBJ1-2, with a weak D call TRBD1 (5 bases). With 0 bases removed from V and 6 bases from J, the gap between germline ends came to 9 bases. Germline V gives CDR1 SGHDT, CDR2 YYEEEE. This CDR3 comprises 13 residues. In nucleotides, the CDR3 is TGTGCCAGCAGCTTGGGATCAGGGAATGGCTACACCTTC. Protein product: CASSLGSGNGYTF. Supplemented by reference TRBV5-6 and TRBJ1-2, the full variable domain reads DAGVTQSPTHLIKTRGQQVTLRCSPKSGHDTVSWYQQALGQGPQFIFQYYEEEERQRGNFPDRFSGHQFPNYSSELNVNALLLGDSALYLCASSLGSGNGYTFGSGTRLTVV.

CDR3: CASSQFHQPQHF. The CDR3 region has the DNA TGTGCCAGCAGCCAATTTCATCAGCCCCAGCATTTT. The chain recombines TRBV16 with TRBJ1-5; no firm D call. This CDR3 is built from 12 residues. Trimming removed 1 base from V and 5 bases from J, with 3 bases in between. Germline CDR1 KGHSY, CDR2 FQNENV.

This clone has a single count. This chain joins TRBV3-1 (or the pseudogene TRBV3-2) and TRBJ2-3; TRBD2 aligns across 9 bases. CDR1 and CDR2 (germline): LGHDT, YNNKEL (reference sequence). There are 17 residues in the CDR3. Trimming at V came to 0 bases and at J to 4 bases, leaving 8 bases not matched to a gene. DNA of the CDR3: TGTGCCAGCAGCCAAGATCTCGCGGGAGGGCCTCCAGATACGCAGTATTTT. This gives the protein CASSQDLAGGPPDTQYF.

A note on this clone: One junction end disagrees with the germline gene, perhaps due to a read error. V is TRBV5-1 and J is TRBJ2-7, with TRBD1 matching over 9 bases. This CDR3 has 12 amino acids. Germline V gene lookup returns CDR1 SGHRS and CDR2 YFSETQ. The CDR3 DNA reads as TGCGCCAGCAGCTTGGCCAGGGGACAGGGCCACTTC. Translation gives CASSLARGQGHF.

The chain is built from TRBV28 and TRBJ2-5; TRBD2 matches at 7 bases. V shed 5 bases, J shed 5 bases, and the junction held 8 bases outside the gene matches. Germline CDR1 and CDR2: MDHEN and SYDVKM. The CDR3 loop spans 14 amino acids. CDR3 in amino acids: CASSTPTSLETQYF. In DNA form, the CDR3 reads TGTGCCAGCAGTACCCCGACTAGCTTGGAGACCCAGTACTTC.

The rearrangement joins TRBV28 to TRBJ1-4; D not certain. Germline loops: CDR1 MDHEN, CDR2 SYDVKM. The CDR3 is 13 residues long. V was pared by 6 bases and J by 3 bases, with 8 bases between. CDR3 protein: CASSTSANEKLFF. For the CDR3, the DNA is TGTGCCAGCAGCACTTCAGCTAATGAAAAACTGTTTTTT.

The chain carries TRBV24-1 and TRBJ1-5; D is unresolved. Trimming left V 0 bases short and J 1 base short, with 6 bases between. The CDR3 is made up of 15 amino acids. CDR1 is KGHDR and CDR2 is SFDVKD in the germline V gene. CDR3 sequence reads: CATSDLLGSNQPQHF. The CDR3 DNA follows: TGTGCCACCAGTGATTTGCTGGGAAGCAATCAGCCCCAGCATTTT.

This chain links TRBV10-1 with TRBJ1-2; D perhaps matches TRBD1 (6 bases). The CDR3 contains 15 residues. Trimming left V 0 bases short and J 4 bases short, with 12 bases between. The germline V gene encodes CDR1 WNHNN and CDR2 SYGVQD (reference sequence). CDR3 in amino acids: CASSESVGGPYGYTF. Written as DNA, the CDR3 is TGCGCCAGCAGTGAGTCCGTAGGGGGACCCTATGGCTACACCTTC.

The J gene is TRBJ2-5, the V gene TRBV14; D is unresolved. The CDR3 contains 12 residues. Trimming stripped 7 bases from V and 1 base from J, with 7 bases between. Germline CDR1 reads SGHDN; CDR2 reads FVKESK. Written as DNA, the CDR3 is TGTGCCAGCACTCCTAGCCAAGAGACCCAGTACTTC. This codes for CASTPSQETQYF.

As DNA, the CDR3 is TGTGCCAGCAGTCAAGGGTCTGGGACAGAAGAGACCCAGTACTTC. Translated, it gives CASSQGSGTEETQYF. The rearrangement uses TRBV25-1 and TRBJ2-5; 7 nucleotides agree with TRBD1. There are 15 residues in the CDR3. The V and J ends lost 5 bases and 3 bases, in that order; junction bases with no gene match: 9. In germline, CDR1 is MGHDK, CDR2 SYGVNS. Drawing the rest from reference TRBV25-1 and TRBJ2-5, the complete variable domain is EADIYQTPRYLVIGTGKKITLECSQTMGHDKMYWYQQDPGMELHLIHYSYGVNSTEKGDLSSESTVSRIRTEHFPLTLESARPSHTSQYLCASSQGSGTEETQYFGPGTRLLVL.

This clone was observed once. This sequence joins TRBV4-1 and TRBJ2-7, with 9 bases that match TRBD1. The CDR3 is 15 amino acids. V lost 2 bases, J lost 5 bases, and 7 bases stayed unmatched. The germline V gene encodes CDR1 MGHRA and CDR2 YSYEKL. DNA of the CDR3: TGCGCCAGCAGCCAACCGGGACAGGGCGTTCACGAGCAGTACTTC. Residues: CASSQPGQGVHEQYF.

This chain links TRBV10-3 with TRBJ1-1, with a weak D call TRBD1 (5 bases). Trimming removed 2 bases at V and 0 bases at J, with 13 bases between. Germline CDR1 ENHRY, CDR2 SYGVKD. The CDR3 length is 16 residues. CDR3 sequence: CAISERGGSMNTEAFF. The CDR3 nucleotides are TGTGCCATCAGTGAGCGGGGCGGGAGCATGAACACTGAAGCTTTCTTT.

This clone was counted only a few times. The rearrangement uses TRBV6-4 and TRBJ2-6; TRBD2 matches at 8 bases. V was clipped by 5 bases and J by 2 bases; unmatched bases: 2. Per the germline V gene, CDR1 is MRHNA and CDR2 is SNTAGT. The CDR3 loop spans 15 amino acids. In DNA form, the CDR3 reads TGTGCCAGCAGTCGGGAGGGGGCTGGGGCCAACGTCCTGACTTTC. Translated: CASSREGAGANVLTF.

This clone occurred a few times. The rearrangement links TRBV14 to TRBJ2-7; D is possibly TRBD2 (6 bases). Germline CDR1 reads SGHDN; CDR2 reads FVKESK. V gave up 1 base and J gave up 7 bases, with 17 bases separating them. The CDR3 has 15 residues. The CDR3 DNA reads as TGTGCCAGCAGCCAAGTGGGAGCCCGGGCGGGGGAGCAGTACTTC. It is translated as CASSQVGARAGEQYF.